The clone carrying this T cell receptor (beta chain) was observed once. Its antigen remains unknown. In the same sample, other DNA sequences code for this CDR3. TCRdb's table, derived via immunoSEQ multiplex PCR, lists solely in-frame clones and lacks some. The table lists nearly 1,000,000 clones, 70% to 85% of them singletons, with approximately 1.5% in the top ten. V lost 5 bases and J lost 5; bases outside the gene matches: 5. The CDR3 loop spans 14 amino acids. Germline assignment: CDR1 SGHDN and CDR2 FVKESK. These data are taken from a study of shared clonotypes between healthy human individuals. Study results and limitations: Among donors, clonotype sharing was expected to be affected by sequencing depth. A generally larger estimated richness was seen in naive subsets than in memory subsets.

Sequencing used memory CD4+ T cells sorted from blood. Regarding subset: CD45RA-negative fraction. The chain links TRBV14 to TRBJ1-4; 7 positions agree with TRBD1. The sequence was obtained from a man aged 18 to 30 in good health. Here the CDR3 DNA reads TGTGCCAGCAGCTTCAGGGGGGGAAATGAAAAACTGTTTTTT. Protein product: CASSFRGGNEKLFF.